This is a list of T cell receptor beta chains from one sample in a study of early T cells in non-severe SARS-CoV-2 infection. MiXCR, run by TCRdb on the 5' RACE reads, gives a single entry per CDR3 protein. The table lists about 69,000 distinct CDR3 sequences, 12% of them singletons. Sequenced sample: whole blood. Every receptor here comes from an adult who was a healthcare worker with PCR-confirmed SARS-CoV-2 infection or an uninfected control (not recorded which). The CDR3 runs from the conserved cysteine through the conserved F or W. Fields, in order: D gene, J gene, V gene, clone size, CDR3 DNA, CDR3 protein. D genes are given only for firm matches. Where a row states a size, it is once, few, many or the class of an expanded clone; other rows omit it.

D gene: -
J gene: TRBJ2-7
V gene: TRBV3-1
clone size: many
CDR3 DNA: TGTGCCAGCAGCCAAGATCGGGCGGGGCTCGGCGAGCAGTACTTC
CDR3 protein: CASSQDRAGLGEQYF

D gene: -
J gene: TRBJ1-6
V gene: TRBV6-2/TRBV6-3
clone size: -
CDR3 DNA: TGTGCCAGCAGTCTCCAGGGATATAATTCACCCCTCCGCTTT
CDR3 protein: CASSLQGYNSPLRF

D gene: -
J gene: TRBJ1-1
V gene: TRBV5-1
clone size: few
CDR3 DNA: TGCGCCAGCAGCTTGGTAGCAGGGAGGACTGAAGCTTTCTTT
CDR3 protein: CASSLVAGRTEAFF

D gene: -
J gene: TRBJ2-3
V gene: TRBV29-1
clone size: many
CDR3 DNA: TGCAGCGTTCGACCCGGCGGCACGCAGTATTTT
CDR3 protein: CSVRPGGTQYF

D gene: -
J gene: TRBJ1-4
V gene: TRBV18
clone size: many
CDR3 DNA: TGTGCCAGCTCACCAGAGACGGGAACTAATGAAAAACTGTTTTTT
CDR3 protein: CASSPETGTNEKLFF

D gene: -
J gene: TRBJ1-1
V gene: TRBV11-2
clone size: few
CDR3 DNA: TGTGCCAGCAGCTTAGGCCAAGGAGCTTTCTTT
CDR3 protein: CASSLGQGAFF

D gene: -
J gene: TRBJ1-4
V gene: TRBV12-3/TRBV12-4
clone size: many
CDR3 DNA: TGTGCCAGCAGTCCACCGGACGGAAAACTGTTTTTT
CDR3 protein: CASSPPDGKLFF

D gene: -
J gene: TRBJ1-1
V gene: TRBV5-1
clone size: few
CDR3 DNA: TGCGCCAGCAGCTTGGAAGGGGGTGAAGCTTTCTTT
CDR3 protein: CASSLEGGEAFF

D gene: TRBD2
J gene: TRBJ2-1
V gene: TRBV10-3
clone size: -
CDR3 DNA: TGTGCCAACGGAGCGGGGCGGCGGAACAATGAGCAGTTCTTC
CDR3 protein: CANGAGRRNNEQFF

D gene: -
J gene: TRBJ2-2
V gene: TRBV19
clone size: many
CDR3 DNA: TGTGCCAGTAGTACCACAGGGTCTTCCGGGGAGCTGTTTTTT
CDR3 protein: CASSTTGSSGELFF

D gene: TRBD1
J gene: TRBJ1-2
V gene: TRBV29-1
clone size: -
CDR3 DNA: TGCAGCGTTGAAGGGGACAGGGCCTATGGCTACACCTTC
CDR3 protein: CSVEGDRAYGYTF

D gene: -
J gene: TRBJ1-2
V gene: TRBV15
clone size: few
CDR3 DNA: TGTGCCACCAGCAGAAACAGGGATGGTGGCTACACCTTC
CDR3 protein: CATSRNRDGGYTF

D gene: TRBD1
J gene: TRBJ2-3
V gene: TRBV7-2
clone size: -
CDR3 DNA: TGTGCCAGCAGCCTATCGGACAGGGATACGCAGTATTTT
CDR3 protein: CASSLSDRDTQYF

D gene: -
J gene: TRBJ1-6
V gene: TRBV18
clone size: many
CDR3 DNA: TGTGCCAGCTCACAGAATTCAGTGGGTTCACCCCTCCACTTT
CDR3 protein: CASSQNSVGSPLHF

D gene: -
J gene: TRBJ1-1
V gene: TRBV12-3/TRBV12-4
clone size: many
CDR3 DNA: TGTGCCAGCAGTTTACAGGGTCAGACTGAAGCTTTCTTT
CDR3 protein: CASSLQGQTEAFF

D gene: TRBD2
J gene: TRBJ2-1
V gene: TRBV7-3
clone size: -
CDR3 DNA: TGTGCCAGCAGCTTAGGACTAGCGGGAGTGTCTGGTGAGCAGTTCTTC
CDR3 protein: CASSLGLAGVSGEQFF